Below are 27 T cell receptor beta chains sequenced from a single sample in a study of technical replicates of blood from several donors. The repertoire was sequenced with immunoSEQ multiplex PCR; TCRdb's copy has only in-frame clones and lacks some. This sample has around 68,000 clones; around 97% occur once, and the top ten carry around 0.29%. Sequenced: T cells isolated from PBMCs. These receptors were collected from a human donor in good health.

The V and J genes are TRBV28 and TRBJ2-1; D may be TRBD2 (5 bases). This CDR3 is 14 amino acids long. Germline lookup yields CDR1 MDHEN and CDR2 SYDVKM. Trimming cost V 5 bases and J 7 bases, with 15 bases left between them. CDR3 DNA sequence: TGTGCCAGCAGTAGGGAGAACCTGCGAAATGAGCAGTTCTTC. Amino acid sequence: CASSRENLRNEQFF.

This clone was seen a single time. The chain recombines TRBV7-9 with TRBJ1-4, with 7 bases matching TRBD1. Per the germline V gene, CDR1 is SEHNR and CDR2 is FQNEAQ (reference sequence). The CDR3 extends over 15 amino acids. V lost 6 bases and J lost 6; bases outside the gene matches: 10. The CDR3 sequence is CASRSDRDVDEKLFF. The CDR3 nucleotides read TGTGCCAGCAGGTCCGACAGGGATGTAGATGAAAAACTGTTTTTT.

The rearrangement links TRBV18 to TRBJ1-5; D gene uncertain. There are 14 residues in the CDR3. The V gene lost 2 bases and the J gene lost 2 bases, with 7 bases spanning the gap. The germline gives CDR1 KGHSH, CDR2 LQKENI. CDR3 in amino acids: CASSPMEGNQPQHF. The DNA for the CDR3 is TGTGCCAGCTCACCAATGGAGGGCAATCAGCCCCAGCATTTT.

CDR3 bases: TGTGCCAGCAGCGTAGGGGGGGGCCCCTACGAGCAGTACTTC. Residues: CASSVGGGPYEQYF. The gene calls are TRBV9 and TRBJ2-7; D possibly corresponds to TRBD2 (7 bases). The CDR3 covers 14 residues. Trimming pared 0 bases from V and 2 bases from J, leaving 9 bases between. The germline V gene has CDR1 SGDLS and CDR2 YYNGEE.

The chain couples TRBV7-8 to TRBJ2-2; D perhaps matches TRBD1 (5 bases). The V end was cut by 2 bases, the J end by 6 bases, with 7 bases between. The CDR3 spans 13 residues. CDR1 is SGHVS, CDR2 FQNEAQ, per germline. The chain's CDR3 is CASSLQGSGELFF. The DNA for the CDR3 is TGTGCCAGCAGCTTACAGGGATCCGGGGAGCTGTTTTTT.

This CDR3 reads CASSQDTGLAGVRETQYF. CDR3 coding DNA: TGCGCCAGCAGCCAAGATACGGGACTAGCGGGAGTACGAGAGACCCAGTACTTC. V gene TRBV4-1 combines with J gene TRBJ2-5; 14 nucleotides line up with TRBD2. The ends lost 0 bases at V and 4 bases at J; junction bases unmatched: 7. CDR3 length: 18 residues. Looked up from germline, CDR1 is MGHRA and CDR2 is YSYEKL.

The chain is built from TRBV7-2 and TRBJ1-1; no reliable D call. The V gene lost 1 base and the J gene lost 4 bases, with 10 bases spanning the gap. Per germline, CDR1 SGHTA and CDR2 FQGNSA. The CDR3 has 14 residues. The CDR3 reads CASSLDGGFTEAFF. DNA for the CDR3: TGTGCCAGCAGCTTAGATGGCGGATTCACTGAAGCTTTCTTT.

The genes are TRBV5-1 and TRBJ1-3; 7 nucleotides line up with TRBD1. Germline V gives CDR1 SGHRS, CDR2 YFSETQ. After removal of 4 bases from V and 2 bases from J, the junction contained 15 bases not matched to a gene. CDR3 length equals 18 residues. CDR3 nucleotides: TGCGCCAGCAGCCCGAAAACAGGGGAAGCTATTGCTGGAAACACCATATATTTT. It yields the protein CASSPKTGEAIAGNTIYF.

The rearrangement links TRBV5-5 to TRBJ1-2, with D perhaps matching TRBD1 (6 bases). Germline-derived CDR1 and CDR2 are SGHKS and YYEKEE (reference sequence). Deletions cut 0 bases from V and 7 bases from J, with 7 bases between. The CDR3 totals 12 residues. CDR3 sequence: CASSLDRAGYTF. CDR3 DNA: TGTGCCAGCAGCTTGGACAGGGCTGGCTACACCTTC. Together with reference TRBV5-5 and TRBJ1-2, the CDR3 gives the full variable domain: DAGVTQSPTHLIKTRGQQVTLRCSPISGHKSVSWYQQVLGQGPQFIFQYYEKEERGRGNFPDRFSARQFPNYSSELNVNALLLGDSALYLCASSLDRAGYTFGSGTRLTVV.

This chain uses TRBV5-1 with TRBJ1-4; D call uncertain. This CDR3 is 14 amino acids long. Trimming stripped 0 bases from V and 3 bases from J, with 6 bases between. CDR1 and CDR2 from the germline V gene are SGHRS and YFSETQ. This CDR3 is CASSLAGSNEKLFF. The CDR3 coding sequence is TGCGCCAGCAGCTTGGCAGGTTCTAATGAAAAACTGTTTTTT. The full variable domain, rest sourced from reference TRBV5-1 and TRBJ1-4, is KAGVTQTPRYLIKTRGQQVTLSCSPISGHRSVSWYQQTPGQGLQFLFEYFSETQRNKGNFPGRFSGRQFSNSRSEMNVSTLELGDSALYLCASSLAGSNEKLFFGSGTQLSVL.

The gene calls are TRBV6-6 and TRBJ1-1, with unresolved D. CDR1 and CDR2 (germline): MNHNY, SVGAGI (reference sequence). V shed 2 bases and J shed 0 bases, with 10 bases lying between them. This CDR3 spans 15 amino acids. The chain's CDR3 is CASSYQPDMNTEAFF. CDR3 bases: TGTGCCAGCAGTTACCAACCAGATATGAACACTGAAGCTTTCTTT.

The V call is TRBV30, the J call TRBJ1-1; D not certain. Germline V gene data show CDR1 as GTSNPN and CDR2 as SVGIG (reference sequence). The CDR3 loop spans 11 amino acids. The V end lost 8 bases, the J end lost 4 bases, and 11 bases lay between the germline ends. The CDR3 protein is CARCEGTEAFF. The CDR3 DNA sequence: TGTGCCCGATGTGAGGGCACTGAAGCTTTCTTT.

V usage is TRBV11-3 and J usage is TRBJ2-7, with D perhaps TRBD2 (5 bases). Germline V gene sequence: CDR1 SGHNT, CDR2 YENEEA. Trimming took off 8 bases at V and 0 bases at J, with 8 bases between the two ends. This CDR3 is built from 12 residues. CDR3 bases: TGTGCCAGCTCGGGGAGCTCCTACGAGCAGTACTTC. Translating gives CASSGSSYEQYF.

The CDR3 protein is CASSRYRELETQYF. As DNA, the CDR3 is TGTGCCAGTAGCCGATACAGGGAGTTGGAGACCCAGTACTTC. The V gene is TRBV28, the J gene TRBJ2-5, with D maybe TRBD1 (6 bases). Germline loops: CDR1 MDHEN, CDR2 SYDVKM. Trimming removed 9 bases at V and 5 bases at J, with 19 bases between. The CDR3 runs to 14 residues.

The CDR3 DNA sequence: TGCAGCGTTGAGAATCAGGGTGACATTCAGTACTTC. It codes for CSVENQGDIQYF. The chain carries TRBV29-1 and TRBJ2-4, with D possibly matching TRBD1 (5 bases). The CDR3 is 12 amino acids. The V and J ends lost 3 bases and 8 bases respectively, with 11 bases between them. Germline V gene data show CDR1 as SQVTM and CDR2 as ANQGSEA.

This clone is a singleton in its sample. This chain joins TRBV30 and TRBJ2-7; the match to TRBD2 covers 11 bases. CDR3 length: 14 amino acids. Germline lookup yields CDR1 GTSNPN and CDR2 SVGIG (reference sequence). V was clipped by 2 bases and J by 7 bases; unmatched bases: 7. As DNA, the CDR3 is TGTGCCTGGAGTCCGACTAGCGGGAAAGAGGAGCAGTACTTC. Translating it yields CAWSPTSGKEEQYF. The full variable domain, rest sourced from reference TRBV30 and TRBJ2-7, is SQTIHQWPATLVQPVGSPLSLECTVEGTSNPNLYWYRQAAGRGLQLLFYSVGIGQISSEVPQNLSASRPQDRQFILSSKKLLLSDSGFYLCAWSPTSGKEEQYFGPGTRLTVT.

V gene TRBV30 combines with J gene TRBJ2-7; 13 bases align to TRBD2. Germline assignment: CDR1 GTSNPN and CDR2 SVGIG (reference sequence). V lost 0 bases and J lost 8; bases outside the gene matches: 10. The CDR3 is made up of 16 amino acids. Here the CDR3 reads CAWSVPGTSGKRKQYF. CDR3 in DNA: TGTGCCTGGAGTGTGCCCGGGACTAGCGGGAAAAGGAAGCAGTACTTC.

This sequence joins TRBV6-1 and TRBJ2-7, with 8 bases fitting TRBD1. Trimming removed 6 bases from V and 2 bases from J; junction bases left unmatched: 3. The CDR3 consists of 13 residues. From germline, CDR1 is MNHNS and CDR2 SASEGT. DNA of the CDR3: TGTGCCAGCAGCTGGGGACAGGCCTACGAGCAGTACTTC. Translating it yields CASSWGQAYEQYF.

The gene calls are TRBV5-4 and TRBJ1-2; TRBD1 is a possible D gene (6 bases). The V gene lost 2 bases and the J gene lost 6 bases, with 8 bases spanning the gap. CDR1 SGHNT and CDR2 YYREEE come from the germline V gene (reference sequence). The CDR3 has 12 amino acids. Here the CDR3 reads CASSLQGNGYTF. The CDR3 nucleotides are TGTGCCAGCAGCTTACAGGGCAATGGCTACACCTTC.

V usage is TRBV7-2 and J usage is TRBJ1-3, with 7 bases matching TRBD1. CDR1 and CDR2 from the germline V gene are SGHTA and FQGNSA. Trimming cost V 4 bases and J 4 bases; bases outside gene matches: 10. The CDR3 length is 16 residues. The CDR3 DNA is TGTGCCAGCAGCTCGTTCGCAGGGACAGTCGGAAACACCATATATTTT. The encoded protein is CASSSFAGTVGNTIYF. Drawing the rest from reference TRBV7-2 and TRBJ1-3, the complete variable domain is GAGVSQSPSNKVTEKGKDVELRCDPISGHTALYWYRQSLGQGLEFLIYFQGNSAPDKSGLPSDRFSAERTGGSVSTLTIQRTQQEDSAVYLCASSSFAGTVGNTIYFGEGSWLTVV.

The V and J genes are TRBV4-2 and TRBJ2-5; 7 bases are a match to TRBD2. The CDR3 extends over 17 amino acids. The V segment lost 3 bases and the J segment 1 base; nucleotides outside the gene matches: 11. Germline assignment: CDR1 LGHNA and CDR2 YNFKEQ. CDR3 nucleotides: TGTGCCAGCAGCCAGTACAATTGGCGGGAGTCCCAAGAGACCCAGTACTTC. Translating gives CASSQYNWRESQETQYF.

The chain combines TRBV19 with TRBJ1-1, with a weak D call TRBD1 (6 bases). The CDR3 has 17 residues. V was pared by 3 bases and J by 0 bases, with 17 bases between. The germline V gene has CDR1 LNHDA and CDR2 SQIVND (reference sequence). The CDR3 DNA is TGTGCCAGTAGTATTCAACTCTTGGACAGTATGAACACTGAAGCTTTCTTT. Protein: CASSIQLLDSMNTEAFF.

V usage is TRBV6-6 and J usage is TRBJ2-5, with D possibly TRBD2 on 6 matching bases. Trimming shortened V by 1 base and J by 1 base, and 7 bases separated the two germline ends. The CDR3 runs 14 residues. CDR1 is MNHNY, CDR2 SVGAGI, per germline (reference sequence). This CDR3 reads CASSYFGGQETQYF. In nucleotides, the CDR3 is TGTGCCAGCAGTTACTTCGGGGGCCAAGAGACCCAGTACTTC.

This rearrangement joins TRBV20-1 to TRBJ2-1; possible D gene TRBD2, 5 bases. The germline V gene has CDR1 DFQATT and CDR2 SNEGSKA (reference sequence). The CDR3 length is 11 residues. The V and J ends lost 8 bases and 3 bases respectively, with 8 bases between them. CDR3 protein: CSHRGYNEQFF. As DNA, the CDR3 is TGCAGTCACCGGGGCTACAATGAGCAGTTCTTC.

This chain links TRBV6-4 with TRBJ2-5; maybe TRBD2 (5 bases). The CDR3 consists of 14 residues. Germline loops: CDR1 MRHNA, CDR2 SNTAGT. V gave up 9 bases and J gave up 1 base, with 15 bases separating them. CDR3 sequence (DNA): TGTGCCAGGCGACTAACCCCCCTCCAAGAGACCCAGTACTTC. Encoded protein: CARRLTPLQETQYF.

This chain uses TRBV5-4 with TRBJ2-2, with 12 bases aligning to TRBD1. With 4 bases clipped from V and 7 bases from J, the junction kept 5 bases outside the gene matches. The CDR3 extends over 15 amino acids. The germline gives CDR1 SGHNT, CDR2 YYREEE (reference sequence). CDR3 sequence (DNA): TGTGCCAGCAGCATGGGACAGGGGGCAGGCGGGGAGCTGTTTTTT. This codes for CASSMGQGAGGELFF.

The V call is TRBV29-1, the J call TRBJ1-2; the D is unclear. This CDR3 spans 11 amino acids. Looked up from germline, CDR1 is SQVTM and CDR2 is ANQGSEA. The V end lost 3 bases, the J end lost 3 bases, and 5 bases lay between the germline ends. The DNA for the CDR3 is TGCAGCGTTGAGCGGGACTATGGCTACACCTTC. Translated, it gives CSVERDYGYTF.